These 9 T cell receptor beta chains share one sample of origin, sequenced in a study of cytomegalovirus exposure and HLA in healthy donors. It was with 60 Vbeta and 13 Jbeta primers that the PCR ran. Libraries were prepared by immunoSEQ multiplex PCR; TCRdb keeps only in-frame clonotypes and omits some of them. The table includes around 180,000 clones, about 78% detected once. The sequenced sample consisted of PBMCs. All receptors derive from a man aged 35-49 years in good health and CMV-seronegative.

The chain has TRBV7-9 and TRBJ1-2; D is uncertain. The CDR3 is 13 amino acids. Germline loops: CDR1 SEHNR, CDR2 FQNEAQ (reference sequence). V was cut by 3 bases and J by 6 bases, with 11 bases left in between. CDR3 DNA sequence: TGTGCCAGCAGCTTCCGGGATGGGGATGGCTACACCTTC. Translated: CASSFRDGDGYTF.

J is TRBJ2-7 and V is TRBV14; D is undetermined. Germline CDR1 and CDR2: SGHDN and FVKESK. CDR3 length: 11 amino acids. Trimming stripped 5 bases from V and 4 bases from J, with 6 bases between. CDR3 DNA: TGTGCCAGCAGCGCTCGGTACGAGCAGTACTTC. This gives the protein CASSARYEQYF.

The CDR3 sequence: CASSMAGGTEAFF. DNA for the CDR3: TGTGCCAGTAGTATGGCAGGGGGCACTGAAGCTTTCTTT. The chain employs TRBV19 and TRBJ1-1, with 7 bases fitting TRBD1. CDR1 is LNHDA and CDR2 is SQIVND in the germline V gene (reference sequence). V shed 3 bases and J 4 bases; nucleotides not matched to a gene: 2. CDR3 length: 13 amino acids.

This chain links TRBV5-1 with TRBJ1-4, with 8 bases aligning to TRBD1. The CDR3 runs to 14 residues. The trim removed 4 bases at V and 5 bases at J, leaving 4 bases unmatched. In germline, CDR1 is SGHRS, CDR2 YFSETQ. The CDR3 region is CASSMGQENEKLFF. CDR3 nucleotide sequence: TGCGCCAGCAGCATGGGACAGGAGAATGAAAAACTGTTTTTT.

This chain connects TRBV6-6 to TRBJ2-3; 7 bases are shared with TRBD2. CDR1 and CDR2 from the germline V gene are MNHNY and SVGAGI (reference sequence). The CDR3 contains 13 residues. The V segment lost 10 bases and the J segment 0 bases; nucleotides outside the gene matches: 4. The CDR3 DNA reads TGTGCCACAGGGAGGGCGAGCACAGATACGCAGTATTTT. Amino acids: CATGRASTDTQYF.

The chain joins TRBV7-9 to TRBJ2-1, with D perhaps TRBD2 (7 bases). V lost 5 bases and J lost 9, with 20 bases in between. The CDR3 is 15 amino acids. CDR1 is SEHNR, CDR2 FQNEAQ, per germline (reference sequence). CDR3 loop: CASSPKWPGEGEQFF. The CDR3 region has the DNA TGTGCCAGCAGCCCGAAGTGGCCAGGGGAGGGTGAGCAGTTCTTC.

This clone was found once. At one end the junction does not follow the germline gene, possibly because of a read error. The gene calls are TRBV7-9 and TRBJ2-1; TRBD2 agrees at 16 bases. The germline CDR1 and CDR2 sequences are SEHNR and FQNEAQ (reference sequence). The CDR3 is 15 residues long. The CDR3 DNA reads TGTTCCAGCAGCCCCGGGACTAGCGGGGGGGATGAGCAGTTCTTC. It translates to CSSSPGTSGGDEQFF.

The rearrangement uses TRBV7-8 and TRBJ1-5; D might be TRBD1 (5 bases). Trimming shortened V by 1 base and J by 0 bases, and 13 bases separated the two germline ends. Germline-derived CDR1 and CDR2 are SGHVS and FQNEAQ. This CDR3 comprises 17 residues. The CDR3 nucleotides read TGTGCCAGCAGCTTAGGACAGAGAGGATATAGCAATCAGCCCCAGCATTTT. Protein: CASSLGQRGYSNQPQHF.

This clone was observed once. The chain uses TRBV10-3 and TRBJ2-7; the match to TRBD1 covers 11 bases. The CDR3 is made up of 13 amino acids. The trim removed 6 bases at V and 6 bases at J, leaving 4 bases unmatched. Germline lookup yields CDR1 ENHRY and CDR2 SYGVKD. The CDR3 sequence is CAISLDRGREQYF. CDR3 coding DNA: TGTGCCATCAGCTTGGACAGGGGGCGCGAGCAGTACTTC.